These 27 T cell receptor beta chains were sequenced from one sample in a study of CD8 T cells in ankylosing spondylitis (dated by TCRdb to 2015 to 2018). The library relied on 5' RACE. The listed sequencing device is Illumina HiSeq 2500. The public sequencing data were trimmed at Q25 with fastp and processed into clonotypes with MiXCR by TCRdb, which kept only in-frame beta chains. Entries are consolidated by CDR3 protein sequence, retaining the most common genes and DNA. Here the sample has approximately 210,000 distinct CDR3 sequences; roughly 13% occur a single time. About 15% of the sample is taken by the ten largest. The sequencing sample was made of blood, either unsorted or a sorted T cell fraction (not recorded which). These receptors were collected from a male donor with ankylosing spondylitis or in good health (not recorded which).

Here the CDR3 DNA reads TGTGCCAGCAGTTCCAGACAGGAATACCAAGAGACCCAGTACTTC. Protein product: CASSSRQEYQETQYF. This rearrangement joins TRBV27 to TRBJ2-5, with a tentative D call TRBD1 (6 bases). V lost 4 bases to trimming and J lost 0 bases, with 12 bases between them. Germline V lookup: CDR1 MNHEY, CDR2 SMNVEV (reference sequence). The CDR3 length is 15 residues.

This chain links TRBV7-6 with TRBJ1-1; the D is unclear. The CDR3 extends over 13 amino acids. Germline CDR1 is SGHVS and CDR2 is FNYEAQ. The V end lost 1 base, the J end lost 4 bases, and 7 bases lay between the germline ends. The CDR3 DNA reads as TGTGCCAGCAGCTTAGGGCGCCTCACTGAAGCTTTCTTT. Amino acids: CASSLGRLTEAFF.

The chain joins TRBV6-5 to TRBJ2-3; 12 bases are shared with TRBD2. From germline, CDR1 is MNHEY and CDR2 SVGAGI. The CDR3 is made up of 18 amino acids. V shed 2 bases and J 0 bases; nucleotides not matched to a gene: 6. The CDR3 sequence is CASSYATSGGPSTDTQYF. CDR3 sequence (DNA): TGTGCCAGCAGTTACGCCACTAGCGGGGGGCCCAGCACAGATACGCAGTATTTT.

This clonotype was counted a few times. V is TRBV3-1 and J is TRBJ2-7, with D uncertain. Trimming pared 3 bases from V and 3 bases from J, leaving 6 bases between. The CDR3 sequence is 12 residues long. The V gene's germline CDR1 is LGHDT and CDR2 YNNKEL (reference sequence). CDR3 loop: CASSHYHYEQYF. In DNA, the CDR3 is TGTGCCAGCAGCCACTATCACTACGAGCAGTACTTC.

This sequence joins TRBV4-2 and TRBJ2-7, with TRBD2 matching over 8 bases. The CDR3 totals 14 residues. Germline V gene sequence: CDR1 LGHNA, CDR2 YNFKEQ. V trimming: 4 bases; J trimming: 4 bases; junction bases outside the gene matches: 6. Here the CDR3 DNA reads TGTGCCAGCAGCCTCCCCGGGGGGGCGTACGAGCAGTACTTC. Its translation: CASSLPGGAYEQYF.

The rearrangement links TRBV12-5 to TRBJ1-3; D not resolved. CDR1 is LGHNT, CDR2 FRNRAP, per germline. Deletions cut 2 bases from V and 7 bases from J, with 0 bases between. This CDR3 is built from 10 residues. CDR3 region: CASGLNTIYF. In nucleotides, the CDR3 is TGTGCTAGTGGTTTGAACACCATATATTTT.

This clonotype was observed a few times. The chain is built from TRBV20-1 and TRBJ1-5; D might be TRBD1 (5 bases). V was cut by 0 bases and J by 3 bases, with 12 bases left in between. Germline CDR1 is DFQATT and CDR2 is SNEGSKA (reference sequence). CDR3 size: 15 residues. This CDR3 reads CSARDRGANNQPQHF. The CDR3, as DNA: TGCAGTGCTAGAGATCGGGGCGCGAACAATCAGCCCCAGCATTTT.

This clonotype was seen only a few times. The CDR3 DNA follows: TGCAGTGCTAGAGATCAGCGAGCGGCACCCTTAGGGAATGAGCAGTTCTTC. Residues: CSARDQRAAPLGNEQFF. The chain has TRBV20-1 and TRBJ2-1; TRBD2 might be the D (5 bases). The germline V gene has CDR1 DFQATT and CDR2 SNEGSKA (reference sequence). The CDR3 runs to 17 residues. V was trimmed by 0 bases and J by 7 bases, leaving 22 bases between them.

This clonotype was counted a few times. The V gene is TRBV6-1, the J gene TRBJ2-2, with TRBD1 as a possible D gene (6 bases). The V gene's germline CDR1 is MNHNS and CDR2 SASEGT. The CDR3 spans 18 residues. V shed 2 bases and J shed 0 bases, with 16 bases lying between them. CDR3 sequence: CASSERLLDRTNTGELFF. Written as DNA, the CDR3 is TGTGCCAGCAGTGAACGCCTCTTGGACAGAACGAACACCGGGGAGCTGTTTTTT.

The CDR3 coding sequence is TGCAGTGCTAATGACCCATACGAGCAGTACTTC. Its protein is CSANDPYEQYF. The J gene is TRBJ2-7, the V gene TRBV20-1; D not certain. CDR3 length: 11 residues. From germline, CDR1 is DFQATT and CDR2 SNEGSKA (reference sequence). Trimming removed 4 bases from V and 4 bases from J, with 8 bases in between.

This clonotype was counted many times. This sequence joins TRBV5-1 and TRBJ1-2, with TRBD1 identical over 11 bases. The CDR3 totals 15 residues. Germline assignment: CDR1 SGHRS and CDR2 YFSETQ. The trim removed 5 bases at V and 2 bases at J, leaving 5 bases unmatched. The CDR3 sequence is CASSPGTGGNYGYTF. The CDR3 DNA reads TGCGCCAGCAGTCCCGGGACAGGGGGAAACTATGGCTACACCTTC. The entire variable domain, with the rest obtained from reference TRBV5-1 and TRBJ1-2, is as follows: KAGVTQTPRYLIKTRGQQVTLSCSPISGHRSVSWYQQTPGQGLQFLFEYFSETQRNKGNFPGRFSGRQFSNSRSEMNVSTLELGDSALYLCASSPGTGGNYGYTFGSGTRLTVV.

The rearrangement joins TRBV6-5 to TRBJ2-7, with TRBD1 identical over 7 bases. This CDR3 has 13 residues. Germline loops: CDR1 MNHEY, CDR2 SVGAGI. V gave up 4 bases and J gave up 4 bases; unmatched junction bases: 4. CDR3 loop: CASSFDREYEQYF. The CDR3 region has the DNA TGTGCCAGCAGTTTTGACAGGGAATACGAGCAGTACTTC.

In this sample, this clonotype turned up a few times. The V gene is TRBV5-1, the J gene TRBJ2-5; D gene uncertain. From germline, CDR1 is SGHRS and CDR2 YFSETQ. Trimming left V 1 base short and J 3 bases short, with 13 bases between. The CDR3 totals 15 residues. CDR3: CASSLWRPSEETQYF. The CDR3 DNA reads as TGCGCCAGCAGCTTGTGGCGGCCGTCCGAAGAGACCCAGTACTTC.

This chain's CDR3 is CAWQLRGGGSPLHF. The CDR3, as DNA: TGTGCCTGGCAATTAAGGGGGGGAGGTTCACCCCTCCACTTT. The chain is built from TRBV30 and TRBJ1-6, with a possible D match to TRBD1 (6 bases). Germline CDR1 is GTSNPN and CDR2 is SVGIG (reference sequence). V dropped 5 bases and J dropped 9 bases, with 17 bases sitting between them. CDR3 length: 14 amino acids.

This clonotype was observed a few times. The CDR3 DNA reads TGTGCCACGGCCCCTTGGGGTACTGAGCCCGGGGAGCTGTTTTTT. Its translation is CATAPWGTEPGELFF. The gene calls are TRBV2 and TRBJ2-2; D remains unclear. This CDR3 comprises 15 residues. Germline V CDR1 and CDR2: SNHLY, FYNNEI. V lost 10 bases, J lost 6 bases, and 21 bases lay in between.

This clonotype was picked up many times. This sequence joins TRBV12-3 or TRBV12-4 and TRBJ2-7, with 7 bases that match TRBD1. The CDR3 length is 13 residues. V lost 4 bases, J lost 2 bases, and 2 bases stayed unmatched. The DNA of the CDR3 is TGTGCCAGCAGTTCGGGACAGCCCTACGAGCAGTACTTC. Translation: CASSSGQPYEQYF.

The chain combines TRBV7-9 with TRBJ1-1, with D tentatively TRBD1 (6 bases). Between the trimmed V and J ends, which lost 8 bases and 3 bases, there was a span of 16 bases. The CDR3 covers 14 residues. Germline-derived CDR1 and CDR2 are SEHNR and FQNEAQ (reference sequence). Here the CDR3 reads CASEMAGADTEAFF. Here the CDR3 DNA reads TGTGCCAGCGAGATGGCAGGGGCGGACACTGAAGCTTTCTTT.

This clonotype was detected ten times or more. The chain carries TRBV7-9 and TRBJ1-1; D unresolved. This CDR3 is 14 amino acids long. V lost 7 bases and J 5 bases, leaving 17 bases between the germline ends. Germline lookup yields CDR1 SEHNR and CDR2 FQNEAQ (reference sequence). The CDR3 DNA follows: TGTGCCAGCACACCGTCCCGACATTCTACTGAAGCTTTCTTT. Translating gives CASTPSRHSTEAFF.

This clonotype was seen at least ten times. The V and J genes are TRBV20-1 and TRBJ2-7, with D perhaps assigned TRBD1 or TRBD2 (5 bases each). Trimming removed 0 bases from V and 0 bases from J, with 9 bases in between. The length of the CDR3 is 14 residues. The germline gives CDR1 DFQATT, CDR2 SNEGSKA (reference sequence). The CDR3 nucleotides read TGCAGTGCTAGAGACGGGGACCACTCCTACGAGCAGTACTTC. Translated, it gives CSARDGDHSYEQYF.

Comment on this clonotype: No conserved phenylalanine or tryptophan ends this CDR3, so it is likely a read error. The CDR3 DNA follows: TGCGCCAGCGGTCCAGCGGGGCCCCGTTACGAGCAGTACCTC. This encodes CASGPAGPRYEQYL. This rearrangement joins TRBV5-1 to TRBJ2-7; 7 nucleotides match TRBD2. The CDR3 has 14 amino acids. Germline trimming cut 7 bases from V and 4 bases from J; bases unmatched to any gene: 11. Germline-derived CDR1 and CDR2 are SGHRS and YFSETQ.

This clonotype was seen a few times. CDR3 DNA: TGTGCCAGCAGCGCCGAAATGTCAACAGATACGCAGTATTTT. Amino acids: CASSAEMSTDTQYF. This chain connects TRBV7-9 to TRBJ2-3, with D hard to call. V lost 5 bases and J lost 3, with 12 bases in between. The CDR3 sequence is 14 residues long. Germline loops: CDR1 SEHNR, CDR2 FQNEAQ (reference sequence).

V and J are TRBV3-1 and TRBJ2-1; D ambiguous. The CDR3 extends over 17 amino acids. With 4 bases removed from V and 0 bases from J, the gap between germline ends came to 16 bases. The germline V gene has CDR1 LGHDT and CDR2 YNNKEL (reference sequence). The CDR3, as DNA: TGTGCCAGCAGCCCTCCCCTCACGGAGAGCTCCTACAATGAGCAGTTCTTC. It codes for CASSPPLTESSYNEQFF.

Only a few counts were recorded for this clonotype. The V and J genes are TRBV2 and TRBJ2-3, with D unclear. Per germline, CDR1 SNHLY and CDR2 FYNNEI. The CDR3 extends over 12 amino acids. Trimming took off 7 bases at V and 6 bases at J, with 11 bases between the two ends. The CDR3 DNA is TGTGCCAGCAATCCTACCCTCGATACGCAGTATTTT. Residues: CASNPTLDTQYF.

This clonotype appeared many times. This chain connects TRBV12-3 or TRBV12-4 to TRBJ2-5; 7 nucleotides align to TRBD2. This CDR3 spans 13 amino acids. After removal of 7 bases from V and 3 bases from J, the junction contained 5 bases not matched to a gene. CDR3 loop: CASTHLAEETQYF. DNA of the CDR3: TGTGCCAGCACCCACCTAGCGGAAGAGACCCAGTACTTC.

This sequence joins TRBV6-2 or TRBV6-3 and TRBJ1-1, with D hard to call. The germline V gene has CDR1 MNHEY and CDR2 SVGEGT. The CDR3 is 18 residues long. The V end lost 0 bases, the J end lost 1 base, and 18 bases lay between the germline ends. The chain's CDR3 is CASSYSKVLGIGNTEAFF. The CDR3 DNA reads TGTGCCAGCAGTTACTCGAAAGTCTTGGGGATTGGGAACACTGAAGCTTTCTTT.

Only a few counts were recorded for this clonotype. The rearrangement uses TRBV20-1 and TRBJ1-5; D gene unclear. The CDR3 has 14 residues. Germline CDR1 is DFQATT and CDR2 is SNEGSKA (reference sequence). V was cut by 0 bases and J by 5 bases, with 11 bases left in between. CDR3 amino acids: CSARDSRQYQPQHF. CDR3 bases: TGCAGTGCTAGAGATTCGAGGCAGTATCAGCCCCAGCATTTT.

This clonotype was recorded a few times. This chain uses TRBV11-2 with TRBJ1-2, with 9 nucleotides matching TRBD1. Germline-derived CDR1 and CDR2 are SGHAT and FQNNGV. V shed 1 base, J shed 5 bases, and the junction held 14 bases outside the gene matches. This CDR3 is built from 18 residues. The CDR3 nucleotides are TGTGCCAGCAGCTTAGTTTCCGGGACAGGGAAAATCGGGTATGGCTACACCTTC. The encoded protein is CASSLVSGTGKIGYGYTF.